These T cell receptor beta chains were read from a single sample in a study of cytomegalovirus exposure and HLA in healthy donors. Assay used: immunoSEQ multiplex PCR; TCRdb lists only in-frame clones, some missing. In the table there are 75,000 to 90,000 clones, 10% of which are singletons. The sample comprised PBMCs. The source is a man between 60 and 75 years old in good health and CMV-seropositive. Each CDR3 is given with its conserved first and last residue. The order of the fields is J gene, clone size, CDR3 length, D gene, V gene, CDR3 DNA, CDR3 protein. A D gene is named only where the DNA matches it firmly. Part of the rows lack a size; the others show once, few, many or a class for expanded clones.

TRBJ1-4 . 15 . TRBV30 TGTGCCTGGAGTACTTCCGGACAGTATAATGAAAAACTGTTTTTT CAWSTSGQYNEKLFF
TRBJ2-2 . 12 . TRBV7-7 TGTGCTAGCAGCTTCGACACCGGGGAGCTGTTTTTT CASSFDTGELFF
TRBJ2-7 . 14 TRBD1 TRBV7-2 TGTGCCAGCGGTAGGACAGGGGGGCCCTACGAGCAGTACTTC CASGRTGGPYEQYF
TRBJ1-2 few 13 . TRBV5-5 TGTGCCAGCAGCTTTACGGGAGACTATGGCTACACCTTC CASSFTGDYGYTF
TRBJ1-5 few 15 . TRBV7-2 TGTGCCAGCAGCTTCAGGCAGGGCAGCAATCAGCCCCAGCATTTT CASSFRQGSNQPQHF
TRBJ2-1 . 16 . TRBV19 TGTGCCAGTAGTCCCACTATGAGGGGAGGCTACAATGAGCAGTTCTTC CASSPTMRGGYNEQFF
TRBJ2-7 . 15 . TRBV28 TGTGCCAGCAGTTTCGGCGGCACCCTCTCCTACGAGCAGTACTTC CASSFGGTLSYEQYF
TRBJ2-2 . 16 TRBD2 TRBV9 TGTGCCAGCAGCGTACTAGCGGGGGGGCACACCGGGGAGCTGTTTTTT CASSVLAGGHTGELFF
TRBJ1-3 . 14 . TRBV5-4 TGTGCCAGCAGCTTTGCAGGGGCCGGAAACACCATATATTTT CASSFAGAGNTIYF
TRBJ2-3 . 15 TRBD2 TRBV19 TGTGCCAGTAGTATGGGTAGCGGGAGGACAGATACGCAGTATTTT CASSMGSGRTDTQYF
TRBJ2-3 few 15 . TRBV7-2 TGTGCCAGCAGCTTTCTCTCTCGGGGCACAGATACGCAGTATTTT CASSFLSRGTDTQYF
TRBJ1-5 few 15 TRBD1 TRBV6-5 TGTGCCAGCAGTTACTCGGACAGGGGGAATCAGCCCCAGCATTTT CASSYSDRGNQPQHF
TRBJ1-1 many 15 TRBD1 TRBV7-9 TGTGCCAGCAGCGGGGCGGACAGGGTGTTCGCTGAAGCTTTCTTT CASSGADRVFAEAFF
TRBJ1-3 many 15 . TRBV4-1 TGCGCCAGCAGCCTCCAGGCAGGCTCTGGAAACACCATATATTTT CASSLQAGSGNTIYF
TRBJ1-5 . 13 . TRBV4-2 TGTGCCAGCAGCCAAGACAGGGAACAGCCCCAGCATTTT CASSQDREQPQHF
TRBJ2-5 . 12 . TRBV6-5 TGTGCCAGCAGTAGGAGCGGGGAGACCCAGTACTTC CASSRSGETQYF
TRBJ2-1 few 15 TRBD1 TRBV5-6 TGTGCCAGCAGCCCCGGGACAGGCTCCTACAATGAGCAGTTCTTC CASSPGTGSYNEQFF
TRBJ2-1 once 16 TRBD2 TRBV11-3 TGTGCCAGCAGCGCTGGGGGACTAGCGGGTTACAATGAGCAGTTCTTC CASSAGGLAGYNEQFF
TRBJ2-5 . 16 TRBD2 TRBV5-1 TGCGCCAGCAGCTTCGGACTAGCGGGAGGCGAGGAGACCCAGTACTTC CASSFGLAGGEETQYF
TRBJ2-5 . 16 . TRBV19 TGTGCCAGTAGTATAGGCGGGGTTAGTACCCAAGAGACCCAGTACTTC CASSIGGVSTQETQYF
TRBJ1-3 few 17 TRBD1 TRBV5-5 TGTGCCAGCAGCTTGTCCAACAGGGGGATGACTGGAAACACCATATATTTT CASSLSNRGMTGNTIYF
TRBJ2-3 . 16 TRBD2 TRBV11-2 TGTGCCAGCAGCTTTACAGCGGGGGGGAGCACAGATACGCAGTATTTT CASSFTAGGSTDTQYF
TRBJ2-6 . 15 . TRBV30 TGTGCCTGGAGCGGAGGGGGCTCCGGGGCCAACGTCCTGACTTTC CAWSGGGSGANVLTF
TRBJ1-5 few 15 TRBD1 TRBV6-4 TGTGCCAGCAGTGACACAGGGGATAGCAATCAGCCCCAGCATTTT CASSDTGDSNQPQHF
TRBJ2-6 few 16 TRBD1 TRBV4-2 TGTGCCAGCAGCGGAGGACAGGGGGACGGGGCCAACGTCCTGACTTTC CASSGGQGDGANVLTF
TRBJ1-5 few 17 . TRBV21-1 TGTGCCAGCAGCCCACCAATAAGTCGGGGGGACCCTCAGCCCCAGCATTTT CASSPPISRGDPQPQHF
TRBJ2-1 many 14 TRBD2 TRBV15 TGTGCCACCAGACTAGCGGGAGGAGGTAATGAGCAGTTCTTC CATRLAGGGNEQFF
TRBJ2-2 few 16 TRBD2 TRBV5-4 TGTGCCAGCAGCTTAGGGACTAGCGTGAACACCGGGGAGCTGTTTTTT CASSLGTSVNTGELFF
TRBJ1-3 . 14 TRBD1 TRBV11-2 TGTGCCAGCAGTCCGGGACAGGGAATGTACACCATATATTTT CASSPGQGMYTIYF
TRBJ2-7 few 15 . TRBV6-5 TGTGCCAGCAGTCTCCAAGCAGGGTCCCCCTACGAGCAGTACTTC CASSLQAGSPYEQYF
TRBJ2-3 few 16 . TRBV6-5 TGTGCCAGCAGTTACTGGGCTAGCCACGACCCAGATACGCAGTATTTT CASSYWASHDPDTQYF
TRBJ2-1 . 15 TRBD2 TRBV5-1 TGCGCCAACCGGACTAGCGGAGTTTCCTACAATGAGCAGTTCTTC CANRTSGVSYNEQFF
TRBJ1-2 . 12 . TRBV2 TGTGCCAGCACCAGGGAGGGCTATGGCTACACCTTC CASTREGYGYTF
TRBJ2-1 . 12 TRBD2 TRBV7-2 TGTGCCAGCAGCGGACTAGGGGTAGGACAGTTCTTC CASSGLGVGQFF
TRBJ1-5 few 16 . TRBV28 TGTGCCAGCACCCCAGGCGGAAGGGGCGGCAATCAGCCCCAGCATTTT CASTPGGRGGNQPQHF
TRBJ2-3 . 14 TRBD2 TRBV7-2 TGTGCCAGCAGCTTAACGGCGGGAGATACTACGCAGTATTTT CASSLTAGDTTQYF
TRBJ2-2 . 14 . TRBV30 TGTGCCTGGGCAAGACTAGCGAACACCGGGGAGCTGTTTTTT CAWARLANTGELFF
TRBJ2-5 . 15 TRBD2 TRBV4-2 TGTGCCAGCAGCGAAATAGCGGGGGGCTGGGAGACCCAGTACTTC CASSEIAGGWETQYF
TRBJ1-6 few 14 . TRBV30 TGTGCCATGGAATTTGGGGGGTCGGGTTCACCCCTCCACTTT CAMEFGGSGSPLHF
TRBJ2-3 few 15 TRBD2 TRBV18 TGTGCCAGCTCACTCGCTAGCGGAGACACAGATACGCAGTATTTT CASSLASGDTDTQYF
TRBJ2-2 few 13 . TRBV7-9 TGTGCCAGCATGGATTCAACTAGCGGGGAGCTGTTTTTT CASMDSTSGELFF